This section outlines one TCR beta chain sequence together with its context. Its antigen is currently unknown. Trimming took off 0 bases at V and 8 bases at J, with 14 bases between the two ends. Germline CDR1 SGDLS, CDR2 YYNGEE. The CDR3 extends over 14 amino acids. The data derive from a study of shared clonotypes between healthy human individuals. As for the study in general: CD4 naive cells filled three plates per donor, CD4 memory three, CD8 naive two and CD8 memory one.

Overall study findings and caveats: Rarefaction analysis demonstrated incomplete sorted-subset sequencing notwithstanding large depth. Clonotypes shared by all four sorted-subset donors had higher generation probabilities than non-shared clonotypes.

Here immunoSEQ multiplex PCR was the method, and the copy in TCRdb shows in-frame clones only, minus some. The table has 850,000 to 1,200,000 clones, about 75% seen once; the top ten hold about 1.5%. The chain combines TRBV9 with TRBJ1-2; TRBD1 is a possible D gene (6 bases). Source material: memory CD4+ T cells sorted from blood. Regarding subset: CD45RA-negative fraction. The clonotype originates from a young man in good health. The DNA for the CDR3 is TGTGCCAGCAGCGTAGGGCAGGGGATAGGAGGCTACACCTTC. This codes for CASSVGQGIGGYTF.